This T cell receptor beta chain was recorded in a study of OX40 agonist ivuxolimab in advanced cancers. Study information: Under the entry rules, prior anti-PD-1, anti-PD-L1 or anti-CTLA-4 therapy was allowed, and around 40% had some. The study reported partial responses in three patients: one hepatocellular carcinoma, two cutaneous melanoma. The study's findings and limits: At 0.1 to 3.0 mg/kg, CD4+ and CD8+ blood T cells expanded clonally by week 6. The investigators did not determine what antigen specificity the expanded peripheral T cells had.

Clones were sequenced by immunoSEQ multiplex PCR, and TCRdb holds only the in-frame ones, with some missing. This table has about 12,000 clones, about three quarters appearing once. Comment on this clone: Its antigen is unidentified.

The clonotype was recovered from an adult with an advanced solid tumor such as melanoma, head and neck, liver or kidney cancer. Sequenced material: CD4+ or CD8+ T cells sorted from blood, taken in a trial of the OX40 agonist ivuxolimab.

The chain's CDR3 is CAWIPGTGGDYFLAQYF. CDR3 bases: TGTGCCTGGATTCCAGGGACAGGGGGGGACTACTTCCTCGCGCAGTACTTC. The rearrangement uses TRBV30 and TRBJ2-7; 11 positions match TRBD1. The germline V gene has CDR1 GTSNPN and CDR2 SVGIG (reference sequence). The CDR3 loop spans 17 amino acids. With V trimmed by 4 bases and J by 9 bases, 20 bases remained unmatched.